This TCR beta chain was retrieved from a study of OX40 agonist ivuxolimab in advanced cancers. For the study at large: Patients took ivuxolimab, an agonistic anti-OX40 (CD134) antibody. Past anti-PD-1, anti-PD-L1 or anti-CTLA-4 therapy was accepted, and 40% to 50% had received some.

Exclusion applied to patients with autoimmune disease history or systemic immunosuppression. This clone has more than one count but fewer than ten. Germline V gene sequence: CDR1 MNHNS, CDR2 SASEGT. The V gene lost 3 bases and the J gene lost 3 bases, with 9 bases spanning the gap. CDR3 size: 13 residues. Libraries were prepared by immunoSEQ multiplex PCR; TCRdb keeps only in-frame clonotypes and omits some of them. Of tens of thousands of clones listed, around 90% are singletons. The chain joins TRBV6-1 to TRBJ2-7; D possibly corresponds to TRBD1 (6 bases). The sample here was CD4+ or CD8+ T cells sorted from blood, taken in a trial of the OX40 agonist ivuxolimab. The TCR comes from an adult with an advanced solid tumor such as melanoma, head and neck, liver or kidney cancer. The CDR3 DNA reads TGTGCCAGCAGTGATCAGGGACACTACGAGCAGTACTTC. Its protein is CASSDQGHYEQYF.